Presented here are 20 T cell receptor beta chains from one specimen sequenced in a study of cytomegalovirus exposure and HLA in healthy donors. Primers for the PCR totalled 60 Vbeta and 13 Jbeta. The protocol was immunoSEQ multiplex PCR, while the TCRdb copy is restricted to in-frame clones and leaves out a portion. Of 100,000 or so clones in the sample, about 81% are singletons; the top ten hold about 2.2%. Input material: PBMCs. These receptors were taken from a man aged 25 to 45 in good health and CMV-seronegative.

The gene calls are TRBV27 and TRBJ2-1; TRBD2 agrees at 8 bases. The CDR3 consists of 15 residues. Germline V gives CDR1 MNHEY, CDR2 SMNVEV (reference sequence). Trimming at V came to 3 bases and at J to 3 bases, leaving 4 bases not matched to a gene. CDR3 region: CASSFESGGYNEQFF. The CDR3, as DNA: TGTGCCAGCAGTTTTGAGAGCGGGGGCTACAATGAGCAGTTCTTC.

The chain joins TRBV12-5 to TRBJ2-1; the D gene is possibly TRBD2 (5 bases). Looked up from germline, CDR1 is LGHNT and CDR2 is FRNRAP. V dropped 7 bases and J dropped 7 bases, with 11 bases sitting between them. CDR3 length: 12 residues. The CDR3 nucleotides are TGTGCTAGTGTGGAGGTATCAAATGAGCAGTTCTTC. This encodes CASVEVSNEQFF.

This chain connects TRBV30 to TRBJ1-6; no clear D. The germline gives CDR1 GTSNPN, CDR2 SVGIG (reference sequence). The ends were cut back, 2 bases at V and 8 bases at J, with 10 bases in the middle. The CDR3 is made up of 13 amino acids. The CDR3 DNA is TGTGCCTGGAGTCCTACTAACCATTCACCCCTCCACTTT. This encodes CAWSPTNHSPLHF.

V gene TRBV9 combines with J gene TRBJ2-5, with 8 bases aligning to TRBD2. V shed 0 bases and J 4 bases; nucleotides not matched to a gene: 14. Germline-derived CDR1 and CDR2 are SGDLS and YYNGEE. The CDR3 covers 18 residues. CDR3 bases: TGTGCCAGCAGCGTAGGAACGGGAGGGTTCGGAATGGGAGAGACCCAGTACTTC. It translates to CASSVGTGGFGMGETQYF.

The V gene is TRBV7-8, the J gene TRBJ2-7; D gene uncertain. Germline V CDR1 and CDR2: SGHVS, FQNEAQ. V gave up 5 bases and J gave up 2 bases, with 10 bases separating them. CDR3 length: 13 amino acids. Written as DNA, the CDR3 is TGTGCCAGCAGCCTAGAGCCGGCCTACGAGCAGTACTTC. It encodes CASSLEPAYEQYF.

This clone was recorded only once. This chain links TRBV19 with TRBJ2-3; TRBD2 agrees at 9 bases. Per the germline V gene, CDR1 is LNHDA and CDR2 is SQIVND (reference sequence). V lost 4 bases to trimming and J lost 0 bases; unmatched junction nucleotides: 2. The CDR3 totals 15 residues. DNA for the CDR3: TGTGCCAGTAGTACTAGCGGGACTAGCACAGATACGCAGTATTTT. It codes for CASSTSGTSTDTQYF.

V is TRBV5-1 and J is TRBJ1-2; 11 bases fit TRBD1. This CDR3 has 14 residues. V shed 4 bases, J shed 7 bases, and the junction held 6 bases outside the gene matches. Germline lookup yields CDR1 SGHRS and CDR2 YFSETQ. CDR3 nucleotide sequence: TGCGCCAGCAGCCTCCCGGACAGGGGGCTTGGCTACACCTTC. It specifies CASSLPDRGLGYTF.

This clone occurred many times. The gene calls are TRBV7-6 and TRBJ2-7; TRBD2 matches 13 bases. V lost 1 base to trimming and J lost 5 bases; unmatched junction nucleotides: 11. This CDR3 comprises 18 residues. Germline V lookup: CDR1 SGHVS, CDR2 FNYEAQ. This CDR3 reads CASSLGVAMGTSGNEQYF. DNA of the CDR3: TGTGCCAGCAGCTTAGGCGTCGCGATGGGGACTAGCGGGAACGAGCAGTACTTC.

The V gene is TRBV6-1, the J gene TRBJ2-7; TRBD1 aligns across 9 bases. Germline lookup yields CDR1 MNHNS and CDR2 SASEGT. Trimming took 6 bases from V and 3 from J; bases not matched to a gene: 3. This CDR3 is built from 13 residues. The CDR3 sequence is CASRTGGIYEQYF. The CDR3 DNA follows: TGTGCCAGCAGAACAGGGGGCATCTACGAGCAGTACTTC.

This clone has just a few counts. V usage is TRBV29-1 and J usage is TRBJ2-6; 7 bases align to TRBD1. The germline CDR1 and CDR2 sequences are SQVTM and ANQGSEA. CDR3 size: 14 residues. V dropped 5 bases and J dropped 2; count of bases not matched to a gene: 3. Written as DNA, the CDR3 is TGCAGCGTTACAGGGGAAGCTGGGGCCAACGTCCTGACTTTC. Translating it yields CSVTGEAGANVLTF. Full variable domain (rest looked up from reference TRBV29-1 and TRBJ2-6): SAVISQKPSRDICQRGTSLTIQCQVDSQVTMMFWYRQQPGQSLTLIATANQGSEATYESGFVIDKFPISRPNLTFSTLTVSNMSPEDSSIYLCSVTGEAGANVLTFGAGSRLTVL.

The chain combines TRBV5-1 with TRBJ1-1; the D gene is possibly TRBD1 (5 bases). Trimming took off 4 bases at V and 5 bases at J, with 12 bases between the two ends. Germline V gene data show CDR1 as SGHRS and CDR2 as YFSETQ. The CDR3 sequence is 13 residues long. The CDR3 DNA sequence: TGCGCCAGCAGCACCCCTCAGGGAACTGAAGCTTTCTTT. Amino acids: CASSTPQGTEAFF.

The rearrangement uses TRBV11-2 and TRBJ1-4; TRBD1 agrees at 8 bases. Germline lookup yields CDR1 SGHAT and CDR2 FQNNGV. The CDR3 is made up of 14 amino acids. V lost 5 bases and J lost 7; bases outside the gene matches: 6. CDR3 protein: CASSAGTGGEKLFF. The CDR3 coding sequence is TGTGCCAGCAGCGCTGGGACAGGAGGTGAAAAACTGTTTTTT.

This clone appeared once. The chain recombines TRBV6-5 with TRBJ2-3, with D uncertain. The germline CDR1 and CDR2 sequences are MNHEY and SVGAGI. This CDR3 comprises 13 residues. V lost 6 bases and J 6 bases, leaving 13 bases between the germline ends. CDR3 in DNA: TGTGCCAGCAGCCCAGGCTTTGCCGATACGCAGTATTTT. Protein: CASSPGFADTQYF.

CDR3 nucleotides: TGTGCCTGGAAAGCGTCCGGGAATCGCTACGAGCAGTACTTC. Its translation: CAWKASGNRYEQYF. This chain links TRBV30 with TRBJ2-7; D may be TRBD2 (5 bases). CDR1 and CDR2 from the germline V gene are GTSNPN and SVGIG (reference sequence). The CDR3 length is 14 residues. V dropped 4 bases and J dropped 3 bases, with 16 bases sitting between them.

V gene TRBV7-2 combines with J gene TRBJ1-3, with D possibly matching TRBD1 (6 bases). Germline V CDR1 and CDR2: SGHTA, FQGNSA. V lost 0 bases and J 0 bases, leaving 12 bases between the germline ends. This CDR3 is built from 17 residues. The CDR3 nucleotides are TGTGCCAGCAGCTTAGCTAGTGGACAGAACTCTGGAAACACCATATATTTT. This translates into CASSLASGQNSGNTIYF.

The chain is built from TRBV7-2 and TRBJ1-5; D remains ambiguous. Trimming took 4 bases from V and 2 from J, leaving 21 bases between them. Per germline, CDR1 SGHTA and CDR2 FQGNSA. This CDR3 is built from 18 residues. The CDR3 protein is CASSSLAEALWGNQPQHF. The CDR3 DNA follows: TGTGCCAGCAGCTCCCTTGCGGAGGCTTTATGGGGCAATCAGCCCCAGCATTTT.

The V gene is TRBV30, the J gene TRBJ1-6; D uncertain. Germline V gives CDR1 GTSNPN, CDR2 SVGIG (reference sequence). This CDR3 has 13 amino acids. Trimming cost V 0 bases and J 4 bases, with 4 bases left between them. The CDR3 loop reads CAWSVEYNSPLHF. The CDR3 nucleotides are TGTGCCTGGAGTGTAGAGTATAATTCACCCCTCCACTTT.

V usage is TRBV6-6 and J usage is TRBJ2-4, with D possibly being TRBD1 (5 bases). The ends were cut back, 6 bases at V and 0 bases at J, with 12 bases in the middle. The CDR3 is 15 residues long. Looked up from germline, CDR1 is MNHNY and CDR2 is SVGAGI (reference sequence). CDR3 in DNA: TGTGCCAGCAGCCCAACAGGCCTAGCCAAAAACATTCAGTACTTC. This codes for CASSPTGLAKNIQYF.

CDR3 protein: CATGGGSSSYNEQFF. CDR3 in DNA: TGTGCCACTGGGGGCGGGTCGAGCTCCTACAATGAGCAGTTCTTC. The rearrangement links TRBV10-3 to TRBJ2-1; D might be TRBD1 (6 bases). V lost 10 bases and J 0 bases, leaving 16 bases between the germline ends. The CDR3 is made up of 15 amino acids. Germline CDR1 reads ENHRY; CDR2 reads SYGVKD.

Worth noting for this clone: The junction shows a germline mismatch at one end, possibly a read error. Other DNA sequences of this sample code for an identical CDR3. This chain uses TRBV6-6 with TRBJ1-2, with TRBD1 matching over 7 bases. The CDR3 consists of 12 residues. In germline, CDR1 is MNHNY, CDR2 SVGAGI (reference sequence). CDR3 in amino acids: CASSYRGQAFPF. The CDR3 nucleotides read TGTGCCAGCAGTTACCGAGGACAGGCCTTTCCCTTC.